The 24 T cell receptor beta chains below all came from one sample that was sequenced in a study of beta chain features in type 1 diabetes. Study-wide results and limits: Shorter TCRB CDR3s, moderately but significantly so, marked every one of the four CD4+ subsets in Type 1 diabetes patients.

These TCRs' antigens remain unknown. Expressed TCRB transcripts were sequenced because the entire RNA isolate underwent reverse transcription. Repertoires were generated with immunoSEQ multiplex PCR, while TCRdb's copy carries only in-frame clones and drops some. In the table there are 640,000 or so clones, roughly 13% of which are singletons. Sequencing was performed on naive CD4+ T cells from blood. These receptor sequences come from a man aged 18 to 29 with type 1 diabetes.

J is TRBJ1-2 and V is TRBV30; D is undetermined. The germline V and J ends were trimmed by 4 bases and 8 bases, with 20 bases remaining between them. Germline V CDR1 and CDR2: GTSNPN, SVGIG (reference sequence). The CDR3 runs to 14 residues. DNA for the CDR3: TGTGCCTGGATTACCCAGTCCATCCTACGGGGCTACACCTTC. Encoded protein: CAWITQSILRGYTF.

This clone was recorded a few times. This rearrangement joins TRBV6-6 to TRBJ2-5; D is unresolved. With 1 base removed from V and 5 bases from J, the gap between germline ends came to 5 bases. This CDR3 region has 12 residues. The germline V gene has CDR1 MNHNY and CDR2 SVGAGI (reference sequence). CDR3 in DNA: TGTGCCAGCAGTTACTATGGCGAGACCCAGTACTTC. The encoded protein is CASSYYGETQYF.

The CDR3 region is CASSLEQGNNEQFF. The CDR3 DNA follows: TGTGCCAGCAGCTTAGAACAGGGTAACAATGAGCAGTTCTTC. The chain combines TRBV7-6 with TRBJ2-1, with a tentative D call TRBD1 (6 bases). Trimming removed 1 base from V and 5 bases from J, with 9 bases in between. The CDR3 sequence is 14 residues long. CDR1 and CDR2 (germline): SGHVS, FNYEAQ.

This clone has only a few counts. The V call is TRBV19, the J call TRBJ2-7; D is perhaps TRBD1 or TRBD2 (5 bases each). Germline V gives CDR1 LNHDA, CDR2 SQIVND (reference sequence). CDR3 length equals 14 residues. V lost 3 bases, J lost 7 bases, and 16 bases lay in between. DNA of the CDR3: TGTGCCAGTAGTATCAGGGAGACATCACGGGAGCAGTACTTC. This encodes CASSIRETSREQYF.

This chain joins TRBV6-6 and TRBJ1-5; TRBD1 aligns across 12 bases. The CDR3 consists of 15 residues. V lost 6 bases, J lost 7 bases, and 7 bases stayed unmatched. Germline assignment: CDR1 MNHNY and CDR2 SVGAGI (reference sequence). The CDR3 spells CASSVGTGGIQPQHF. The CDR3 DNA reads as TGTGCCAGCAGCGTTGGGACAGGGGGCATCCAGCCCCAGCATTTT.

There are a few counts of this clone. The V gene is TRBV7-8, the J gene TRBJ1-1; weak D call: TRBD1 (6 bases). From germline, CDR1 is SGHVS and CDR2 FQNEAQ. V was pared by 5 bases and J by 2 bases, with 15 bases between. The CDR3 contains 15 residues. The CDR3 DNA is TGTGCCAGCAGCACCGCAGGGGTTTTCAACACTGAAGCTTTCTTT. Amino acids: CASSTAGVFNTEAFF.

The chain carries TRBV10-3 and TRBJ1-2; D uncertain. Between the trimmed V and J ends, which lost 3 bases and 3 bases, there was a span of 14 bases. This CDR3 comprises 15 residues. Per the germline V gene, CDR1 is ENHRY and CDR2 is SYGVKD. The CDR3 here is CAISDPTTDHYGYTF. The CDR3 region has the DNA TGTGCCATCAGTGACCCGACGACGGACCACTATGGCTACACCTTC.

The gene calls are TRBV7-9 and TRBJ1-2; 8 positions match TRBD1. Germline V gene data show CDR1 as SEHNR and CDR2 as FQNEAQ (reference sequence). V trimming: 5 bases; J trimming: 0 bases; junction bases outside the gene matches: 5. This CDR3 has 15 residues. In DNA form, the CDR3 reads TGTGCCAGCAGCACCCAGGGGGCGGCTAACTATGGCTACACCTTC. Amino acids: CASSTQGAANYGYTF.

The CDR3 is CASIGSGANVLTF. Written as DNA, the CDR3 is TGTGCCAGCATCGGCTCTGGGGCCAACGTCCTGACTTTC. V usage is TRBV6-1 and J usage is TRBJ2-6; the D is unclear. V was clipped by 7 bases and J by 0 bases, with 4 bases between them. This CDR3 comprises 13 residues. The germline CDR1 and CDR2 sequences are MNHNS and SASEGT.

This clone was picked up a small number of times. A read error may account for a junction end that differs from germline. V and J are TRBV27 and TRBJ2-1, with 13 bases fitting TRBD2. CDR3 length: 14 residues. Germline values: CDR1 MNHEY, CDR2 SMNVEV (reference sequence). This CDR3 reads CASSASGTSGARIF. In DNA form, the CDR3 reads TGTGCCAGCAGTGCATCCGGGACTAGCGGGGCCAGGATCTTC.

The chain couples TRBV10-3 to TRBJ2-5; 8 nucleotides match TRBD1. Trimming took 0 bases from V and 4 from J; bases not matched to a gene: 4. Germline lookup yields CDR1 ENHRY and CDR2 SYGVKD. The CDR3 runs 15 residues. DNA of the CDR3: TGTGCCATCAGTGAGTCGGACAGGGTTGGAGAGACCCAGTACTTC. Translating it yields CAISESDRVGETQYF.

This clone occurred a few times. The CDR3 loop reads CASSSQGNTIYF. DNA of the CDR3: TGTGCCAGCAGTTCACAGGGGAACACCATATATTTT. The chain recombines TRBV6-5 with TRBJ1-3; 7 bases align to TRBD1. Germline V CDR1 and CDR2: MNHEY, SVGAGI. The CDR3 runs 12 residues. J was trimmed by 7 bases and V by 4 bases; bases with no gene match: 1.

This clone was observed a few times. This sequence joins TRBV30 and TRBJ1-1; perhaps TRBD1 as D (5 bases). With 0 bases removed from V and 2 bases from J, the gap between germline ends came to 13 bases. The germline V gene has CDR1 GTSNPN and CDR2 SVGIG (reference sequence). The CDR3 is 15 residues long. The CDR3 here is CAWSVLWTINTEAFF. CDR3 DNA sequence: TGTGCCTGGAGTGTACTGTGGACAATCAACACTGAAGCTTTCTTT.

This clone has a handful of counts. The V gene is TRBV19, the J gene TRBJ2-7, with D maybe TRBD1 (6 bases). Germline CDR1 reads LNHDA; CDR2 reads SQIVND (reference sequence). Trimming cost V 4 bases and J 3 bases, with 13 bases left between them. The CDR3 runs 14 residues. The CDR3 sequence is CASSTSDSRYEQYF. The CDR3, as DNA: TGTGCCAGTAGTACTTCGGACAGTCGCTACGAGCAGTACTTC.

This chain joins TRBV20-1 and TRBJ2-7; the D is unclear. The V gene lost 3 bases and the J gene lost 5 bases, with 8 bases spanning the gap. Germline CDR1 is DFQATT and CDR2 is SNEGSKA (reference sequence). This CDR3 has 11 amino acids. The CDR3 nucleotides are TGCAGTGCTAGTAAAATTGACGAGCAGTACTTC. Protein: CSASKIDEQYF.

The CDR3 DNA reads as TGTGCCAGCTCACCAACGCGGGGGGGCCCAGAGACCCAGTACTTC. It is translated as CASSPTRGGPETQYF. The chain recombines TRBV18 with TRBJ2-5, with 9 bases matching TRBD2. V dropped 2 bases and J dropped 4; count of bases not matched to a gene: 5. The CDR3 is 15 residues long. From germline, CDR1 is KGHSH and CDR2 LQKENI.

This clone was detected only a few times. The chain is built from TRBV5-1 and TRBJ2-5, with TRBD1 as a possible D gene (6 bases). CDR1 SGHRS and CDR2 YFSETQ come from the germline V gene. Trimming removed 3 bases at V and 5 bases at J, with 14 bases between. CDR3 length: 14 residues. The CDR3, as DNA: TGCGCCAGCAGCTCCACAGGGTTGGGGGAGACCCAGTACTTC. Its protein is CASSSTGLGETQYF.

This clone was counted only a few times. The chain employs TRBV9 and TRBJ2-6; D possibly corresponds to TRBD2 (5 bases). The CDR3 is 17 residues long. Germline loops: CDR1 SGDLS, CDR2 YYNGEE. Deletions cut 1 base from V and 0 bases from J, with 11 bases between. Written as DNA, the CDR3 is TGTGCCAGCAGCGTACCTCTGGCGGGCTCTGGGGCCAACGTCCTGACTTTC. Amino acids: CASSVPLAGSGANVLTF.

This clone was detected only a few times. The chain is built from TRBV28 and TRBJ2-3; unclear D gene. The V end was cut by 3 bases, the J end by 2 bases, with 6 bases between. The germline gives CDR1 MDHEN, CDR2 SYDVKM. This CDR3 has 13 amino acids. CDR3 sequence: CASSFANTDTQYF. The CDR3 coding sequence is TGTGCCAGCAGTTTTGCTAACACAGATACGCAGTATTTT.

Only a few counts were recorded for this clone. The chain couples TRBV20-1 to TRBJ2-3; the D is unclear. The germline CDR1 and CDR2 sequences are DFQATT and SNEGSKA (reference sequence). Trimming cost V 1 base and J 8 bases, with 7 bases left between them. The CDR3 length is 11 residues. In DNA form, the CDR3 reads TGCAGTGCTAGAGGCGTCGGTACGCAGTATTTT. Amino acid sequence: CSARGVGTQYF.

This clone appeared a few times. The chain carries TRBV7-9 and TRBJ2-3; D uncertain. V gave up 6 bases and J gave up 0 bases, with 13 bases separating them. Germline V gene lookup returns CDR1 SEHNR and CDR2 FQNEAQ (reference sequence). CDR3 size: 15 residues. DNA for the CDR3: TGTGCCAGCAGACTTACTCTTGACAGCACAGATACGCAGTATTTT. It specifies CASRLTLDSTDTQYF.

This clone was counted a few times. The chain links TRBV6-5 to TRBJ1-2, with D hard to call. There are 13 residues in the CDR3. The germline CDR1 and CDR2 sequences are MNHEY and SVGAGI. V was shortened by 2 bases and J by 6 bases, with 10 bases between the two germline ends. The CDR3 sequence is CASSYRPGDGYTF. The DNA for the CDR3 is TGTGCCAGCAGTTACCGCCCAGGAGATGGCTACACCTTC.

In DNA form, the CDR3 reads TGTGCCATCACCAGAGATGGGGGCTCTGGAAACACCATATATTTT. Translating it yields CAITRDGGSGNTIYF. The chain is built from TRBV10-3 and TRBJ1-3, with a weak D call TRBD1 (5 bases). From germline, CDR1 is ENHRY and CDR2 SYGVKD. Trimming cost V 7 bases and J 0 bases, with 13 bases left between them. This CDR3 is 15 amino acids long.

The chain is built from TRBV2 and TRBJ2-3, with 9 bases identical to TRBD1. The CDR3 sequence is 16 residues long. Per the germline V gene, CDR1 is SNHLY and CDR2 is FYNNEI. Trimming removed 7 bases from V and 6 bases from J; junction bases left unmatched: 14. The DNA for the CDR3 is TGTGCCAGCACTTTAACATGGGACAGGGCGAGGGATACGCAGTATTTT. It encodes CASTLTWDRARDTQYF.